The TCR beta chain under discussion was sequenced for a study of breast tumors, draining lymph nodes, adjacent tissues. From the multiplex PCR reads, TCRdb called clonotypes with MiXCR, one entry per CDR3 protein. The table lists 65,000 to 80,000 distinct CDR3 sequences, roughly 19% of them singletons. Study results and caveats: Most tumor T cells seemingly derive from lymph node, then expand in tumor. Tumors had less TCR diversity than lymph nodes, more than nontumor tissue. Luminal-like breast cancer showed significantly higher tumor–nontumor repertoire similarity than basal-like.

The lymph nodes were axillary draining lymph nodes from breast cancer patients. At least ten counts were recorded for this clonotype. The antigen is undetermined. Sequencing was carried out using axillary lymph node tissue. This receptor was identified in a female donor with breast cancer. Some clones in this sample may be carry-over from other donors' samples.

CDR3 amino acids: CASSPTPGGEQYF. The CDR3 DNA is TGTGCCAGCAGTCCCACCCCAGGGGGCGAGCAGTACTTC. This chain joins TRBV12-3 or TRBV12-4 and TRBJ2-7, with TRBD1 matching over 7 bases. The CDR3 has 13 residues. V lost 5 bases to trimming and J lost 6 bases; unmatched junction nucleotides: 7.